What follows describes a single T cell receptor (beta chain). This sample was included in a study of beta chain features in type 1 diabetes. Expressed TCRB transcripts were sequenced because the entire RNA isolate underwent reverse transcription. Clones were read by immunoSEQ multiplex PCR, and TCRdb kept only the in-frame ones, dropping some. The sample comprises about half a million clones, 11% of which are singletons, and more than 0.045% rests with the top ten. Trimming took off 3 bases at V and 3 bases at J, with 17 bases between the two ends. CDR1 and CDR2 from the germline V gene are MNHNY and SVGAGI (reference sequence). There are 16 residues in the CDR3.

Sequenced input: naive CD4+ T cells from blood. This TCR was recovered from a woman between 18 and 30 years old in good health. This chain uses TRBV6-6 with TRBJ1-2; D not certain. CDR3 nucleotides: TGTGCCAGCAGTTATCGGACGTTAAAGACGGACTATGGCTACACCTTC. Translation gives CASSYRTLKTDYGYTF.